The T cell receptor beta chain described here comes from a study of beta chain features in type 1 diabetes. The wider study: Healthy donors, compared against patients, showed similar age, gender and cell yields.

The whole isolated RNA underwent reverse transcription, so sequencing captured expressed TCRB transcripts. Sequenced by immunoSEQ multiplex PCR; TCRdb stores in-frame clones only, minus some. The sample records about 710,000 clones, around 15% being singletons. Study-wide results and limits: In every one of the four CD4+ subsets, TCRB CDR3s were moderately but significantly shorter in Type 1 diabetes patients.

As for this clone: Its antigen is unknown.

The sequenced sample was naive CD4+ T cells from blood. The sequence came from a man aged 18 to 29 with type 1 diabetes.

The CDR3 here is CASSLPGRGDTQYF. Written as DNA, the CDR3 is TGTGCCAGCAGCTTACCAGGGAGGGGAGATACGCAGTATTTT. The chain recombines TRBV7-2 with TRBJ2-3; 7 bases agree with TRBD2. J gave up 5 bases and V 2 bases, and 4 bases lay outside the gene matches. CDR3 size: 14 residues. Germline V CDR1 and CDR2: SGHTA, FQGNSA.